The clone carrying this T cell receptor beta chain has just a few counts. Its antigen is currently unknown. Germline V CDR1 and CDR2: SGHDT, YYEEEE. The V and J ends lost 4 bases and 5 bases, in that order; junction bases with no gene match: 11. CDR3 length equals 16 residues. These data come from a study of T cell responses to AZD1222 COVID-19 vaccine. Study results and limitations: Of the AZD1222 recipients, only five or six were seropositive at baseline.

Profiled with immunoSEQ multiplex PCR; TCRdb holds only in-frame clones, not every one. The sample records approximately 150,000 clones, around 94% being singletons. Sequencing used peripheral blood, obtained on day 0 of AZD1222 vaccination. This sequence joins TRBV5-6 and TRBJ2-2, with TRBD1 identical over 7 bases. The TCR was taken from an adult in good health. The CDR3 DNA follows: TGTGCCAGCAGCCCGGGTGACAGGGTTTGGACCGGGGAGCTGTTTTTT. Protein: CASSPGDRVWTGELFF.